This is a list of T cell receptor beta chains from one sample in a study of T cells in Graves' hyperthyroidism and ophthalmopathy. TCRdb reanalysed the multiplex PCR reads using MiXCR and keeps one entry per CDR3 protein. The table has 350,000 or so distinct CDR3 sequences, around 18% seen once; the top ten hold roughly a sixth. The sequenced material came from blood. The receptors derive from a woman aged 40 to 50 with Graves' ophthalmopathy. Each CDR3 is given with its conserved first and last residue. The order of the fields is D gene, clone size, V gene, J gene, CDR3 protein, CDR3 DNA. The D gene is left open where the match is weak. Clone size is given for some rows only: seen once, a few or many times, or a class if the clone is expanded.

NA	few	TRBV20-1	TRBJ2-7	CSTRRGLEYEQYF	TGCAGCACGAGACGGGGACTCGAGTACGAGCAGTACTTC
TRBD2	many	TRBV27	TRBJ2-7	CASSLRGGLAGAVYEQYF	TGTGCCAGCAGTTTGCGAGGTGGTCTAGCGGGAGCTGTTTACGAGCAGTACTTC
NA	many	TRBV30	TRBJ1-1	CAWREDPEAFF	TGTGCCTGGAGGGAGGACCCGGAAGCTTTCTTT
TRBD1	NA	TRBV6-1	TRBJ2-7	CASSQERDRGYEQYF	TGTGCCAGCAGCCAAGAACGGGACAGGGGTTACGAGCAGTACTTC
NA	NA	TRBV6-2/TRBV6-3	TRBJ1-5	CASSYVPNQPQHF	TGTGCCAGCAGTTACGTTCCAAACCAGCCCCAGCATTTT
NA	many	TRBV28	TRBJ1-5	CASSLGGIRNQPQHF	TGTGCCAGCAGTTTGGGGGGGATACGGAATCAGCCCCAGCATTTT
NA	NA	TRBV27	TRBJ1-5	CASSFQGTSNQPQHF	TGTGCCAGCAGTTTCCAGGGGACAAGCAATCAGCCCCAGCATTTT
NA	many	TRBV27	TRBJ1-3	CASSSGGSMGNTIYF	TGTGCCAGCAGTTCCGGGGGCTCGATGGGAAACACCATATATTTT
NA	few	TRBV11-2	TRBJ1-1	CASRIGMEAFF	TGTGCCAGCAGGATAGGCATGGAGGCTTTCTTT
TRBD1	few	TRBV9	TRBJ1-3	CASSQVQGRNTIYF	TGTGCCAGCAGCCAAGTACAGGGGAGGAACACCATATATTTT
NA	NA	TRBV11-2	TRBJ2-7	CASSKNGQILSYEQYF	TGTGCCAGCAGCAAAAATGGACAGATTCTCTCCTACGAGCAGTACTTC
NA	many	TRBV27	TRBJ1-5	CASSSLQDKPQHF	TGTGCCAGCAGTTCGTTACAGGACAAGCCCCAGCATTTT
NA	many	TRBV30	TRBJ1-1	CAWSDKGREAEAFF	TGTGCCTGGAGTGACAAGGGGAGGGAGGCTGAAGCTTTCTTT
NA	many	TRBV12-3/TRBV12-4	TRBJ1-3	CASTTVGISGNTIYF	TGTGCCAGCACCACGGTTGGGATCTCTGGAAACACCATATATTTT
NA	many	TRBV4-1	TRBJ2-5	CASAASGNKETQYF	TGCGCCAGCGCCGCCTCCGGGAACAAAGAGACCCAGTACTTC